One T cell receptor (beta chain) is described in this entry. This clonotype was found once. The antigen it binds to is not known. Base qualities are not provided; no much larger clone lies one nucleotide away. A read on its own is weak evidence. From its cysteine to its phenylalanine, the CDR3 spans 17 amino acids. Of all the DNA, just the CDR3 is kept, 51 bases in frame from base 1. CDR1 MNHNS and CDR2 SASEGT are derived from the germline V gene. Trimming accounts for 5 bases at V and 5 bases at J, while the number of junction bases matched to no gene is 16. The sample's time point label, decoded: persistent/refractory GD, antithyroid drugs over 5 years with positive TRAb. For both TCR sequencing and RNA sequencing, RNA was extracted from PBMCs using TRIzol. The diagnosis of Graves' disease followed American Thyroid Association guidelines. Patients were recruited from an endocrinology department in Xi'an, China. Each patient gave about 8.1 milliliters of peripheral blood, collected in an EDTA anticoagulant tube. PBMCs were isolated by Ficoll Paque Plus density gradient separation without further T cell sorting. An Agilent 2100 Bioanalyzer and agarose gel were used to check RNA quality, and a NanoDrop 2000 was used to measure RNA concentration.

This record belongs to a study of regulatory T cells in long-lasting Graves disease (dated by TCRdb to the early 2020s). Study-wide context: To count as having persistent Graves' disease, a patient had to have received antithyroid drug treatment for over 5 years with TSH receptor autoantibodies remaining persistently positive. A total of around 33 samples were covered by TCR sequencing, comprising around 13 persistent and roughly 20 newly diagnosed Graves' disease patients. The study took place in China and was registered as a clinical trial. In the clinical cohort, patients with persistent Graves' disease had used antithyroid drugs for an average of roughly ten years. Peripheral blood TCR sequencing and RNA sequencing compared persistent Graves' disease patients with newly diagnosed Graves' disease patients.

Study-wide conclusions, independent of this receptor: Persistent Graves' disease patients showed lower TCR Shannon entropy and fewer highly expanded clones than newly diagnosed patients, suggesting clonal expansion. Persistent disease showed preferential use of TRBV28, TRBJ1-2 and TRBJ2-5, whereas newly diagnosed disease favored TRBV20-1 and TRBJ2-1. As a limitation, the authors acknowledged that the small sample size may reduce accuracy. Only peripheral blood was studied, because thyroid tissue, the primary lesion, was inaccessible. Sequencing and analysis were limited to the TCR beta chain. Patients with persistent disease shared more public clonotypes (about 2,500) than newly diagnosed patients did (nearly 1,000).

Libraries were made using multiplex PCR. Sequencing used an Illumina HiSeq 4000. CDR3 regions were amplified by Arm-PCR with iRepertoire HTBI primers to construct TCR beta libraries. Before sequencing, the PCR products underwent gel purification. The paper's processing steps were these. Gene usage analysis of CDR3 amino acid clonotypes relied on the roughly 67 TRBV and about 15 TRBJ segments identified across samples. COPE and FqMerger were used to merge filtered high-quality paired reads into contigs. Contigs were aligned with BLAST to IMGT TRBV, TRBD and TRBJ reference genes, and CDR3 was defined per IMGT. Any clonotype with a frequency above 0.1% was classified as a highly expanded clone. Shannon entropy served as the measure of repertoire diversity, while the Gini coefficient captured V-J evenness. Public clonotypes were defined as clonotypes shared by more than one individual. In-frame beta chains were kept once TCRdb had trimmed the public reads at Q25 with fastp and called clones with MiXCR. Under each unique CDR3 protein, matching rows form one entry showing the most common genes and DNA. The V and J calls reflect TCRdb's pipeline rather than the authors' work. Within this sample are 600,000 to 800,000 distinct CDR3 sequences, with around 30% of them counted one time only. The ten biggest clones cover around 40% of the sample.

This clonotype was obtained from a female donor with Graves disease. The chain couples TRBV6-1 to TRBJ1-2; 8 central bases correspond to TRBD1. The starting material was peripheral blood mononuclear cells (PBMCs), obtained when the disease was refractory, from a patient treated with antithyroid drugs. Here the CDR3 is given as CASSQDRDISLRYGYTF. At the DNA level, the sequence is TGTGCCAGCAGTCAGGACAGGGATATCTCCCTTAGATATGGCTACACCTTC.